Listed below are T cell receptor beta chains from one sample, sequenced in a study of blood T cell repertoires in COVID-19. Sequencing was performed with immunoSEQ multiplex PCR; in TCRdb, only in-frame clones are kept and a portion is missing. There are a few hundred thousand clones in the sample; 87% occur only once, and 6.2% lies in the top ten. Specimen: peripheral blood. These receptors were obtained from a man in his sixties who had recovered from COVID-19. Each CDR3 is given with its conserved first and last residue. D genes are given only for firm matches. Where a row states a size, it is once, few, many or the class of an expanded clone; other rows omit it.

v_gene	j_gene	abundance	d_gene	CDR3nt	CDR3aa
TRBV12-3/TRBV12-4	TRBJ2-1	-	-	TGTGCCAGCAAAACAGGGAATGGTGAGCAGTTCTTC	CASKTGNGEQFF
TRBV5-1	TRBJ1-1	-	TRBD1	TGCGCCAGCAGCCAGGACAGGGTCGGCACTGAAGCTTTCTTT	CASSQDRVGTEAFF
TRBV5-1	TRBJ1-2	-	TRBD1	TGCGCCAGCAGAGTAGGACAGGGAGGTGGCTACACCTTC	CASRVGQGGGYTF
TRBV5-1	TRBJ1-5	-	-	TGCGCCAGCAGCCCCGGGGCAGGGATTCCGGGGGCCCAGCATTTT	CASSPGAGIPGAQHF
TRBV2	TRBJ2-5	-	TRBD2	TGTGCCAGCAACCGTGAAGCGGGGGGAAAAGAGACCCAGTACTTC	CASNREAGGKETQYF
TRBV19	TRBJ2-2	-	TRBD2	TGTGCCAGTAACGGGGGGAGTAGGTTCACCGGGGAGCTGTTTTTT	CASNGGSRFTGELFF
TRBV30	TRBJ2-3	-	-	TGTGCCTGGAGAGGGGGTGGGGGAGATACGCAGTATTTT	CAWRGGGGDTQYF
TRBV9	TRBJ2-1	once	TRBD2	TGTGCCAGCAGCCCCCGCGGTAGCGGGGGGCTGGAGCAGTTCTTC	CASSPRGSGGLEQFF
TRBV4-1	TRBJ1-1	-	TRBD1	TGCGCCAGCAGCCAAGGGCATGGGACAGGGGATGGGAACACTGAAGCTTTCTTT	CASSQGHGTGDGNTEAFF
TRBV4-2	TRBJ2-7	-	-	TGTGCCAGCAGCCAGACGGGCGGGTACGAGCAGTACTTC	CASSQTGGYEQYF
TRBV7-2	TRBJ2-1	-	TRBD1	TGTGCCAGCAGCTTCTCCGGGACAGGGGGGTCGGTATACAATGAGCAGTTCTTC	CASSFSGTGGSVYNEQFF
TRBV10-2	TRBJ1-5	-	TRBD1	TGCGCCAGCAGTGAGACAGGGGGCAATCAGCCCCAGCATTTT	CASSETGGNQPQHF
TRBV30	TRBJ1-5	-	-	TGTGCCTGGAGTGTAGGAGGGGCGAGGAGCAATCAGCCCCAGCATTTT	CAWSVGGARSNQPQHF
TRBV5-6	TRBJ2-7	-	-	TGTGCCAGCAGCTTTTCGGGCAGGGACGAGCAGTACTTC	CASSFSGRDEQYF
TRBV2	TRBJ1-5	-	-	TGTGCCAGCAGAAGACAGGCTGACCAGCCCCAGCATTTT	CASRRQADQPQHF
TRBV5-4	TRBJ1-5	-	-	TGTGCCAGCAGCCTCGGCGGGAGGAATAGCAATCAGCCCCAGCATTTT	CASSLGGRNSNQPQHF
TRBV5-5	TRBJ1-5	once	-	TGTGCCAGCAGCTTGGCAGGGTATCAGCCCCAGCATTTT	CASSLAGYQPQHF
TRBV18	TRBJ1-1	-	-	TGTGCCAGCTCACCATTACAGCTCGACAGGAACACTGAAGCTTTCTTT	CASSPLQLDRNTEAFF
TRBV19	TRBJ2-1	-	-	TGTGCCAGTTTTTCCCTCCCCGGGAGCGGATCCTACAATGAGCAGTTCTTC	CASFSLPGSGSYNEQFF
TRBV29-1	TRBJ2-7	-	-	TGCAGCGTTGTTTTGTACAGCCACTTCTACGAGCAGTACTTC	CSVVLYSHFYEQYF
TRBV7-2	TRBJ1-2	few	-	TGTGCCAGCAGCTTGGACAGTAACTATGGCTACACCTTC	CASSLDSNYGYTF
TRBV5-8	TRBJ2-7	-	TRBD1	TGTGCCAGCAGCCGCGCGCGAGGACAGGTGTGGACTTTTTTC	CASSRARGQVWTFF
TRBV6-4	TRBJ2-1	-	TRBD2	TGTGCCAGCAGTGAAAACCCCGGACTAGCGGGGGAAAATGAGCAGTTCTTC	CASSENPGLAGENEQFF
TRBV25-1	TRBJ2-2	-	-	TGTGCCAGCAGTGGCCTGGGGCAGGGTGACACCGGGGAGCTGTTTTTT	CASSGLGQGDTGELFF
TRBV7-6	TRBJ1-4	-	-	TGTGCCAGCAGCGGCGGGAGGGGCGGGAATGAAAAACTGTTTTTT	CASSGGRGGNEKLFF
TRBV7-6	TRBJ1-1	many	-	TGTGCCAGCAGCTTAGGGCAGCCCGAAGAGTGGAGAGACACTGAAGCTTTCTTT	CASSLGQPEEWRDTEAFF
TRBV19	TRBJ1-1	once	-	TGTGCCAGTAGTGCCGGACTCGTAACTGAAGCTTTCTTT	CASSAGLVTEAFF
TRBV3-1/TRBV3-2	TRBJ1-2	few	-	TGTGCCAGCAGCCAAGAGGGCGGGATAGGGTATGGCTACACCTTC	CASSQEGGIGYGYTF
TRBV6-5	TRBJ2-1	-	TRBD1	TGTGCCAGCACCTTTGGACAGGGGGCGGTGAATGAGCAGTTCTTC	CASTFGQGAVNEQFF
TRBV28	TRBJ1-1	-	TRBD1	TGTGCCAGCAGTTCTCCCGGGACAGGGAACACTGAAGCTTTCTTT	CASSSPGTGNTEAFF
TRBV7-6	TRBJ1-1	-	-	TGTGCCAGCAGCTTAGGCCCCGGTGCGTCTTCTGAAGCTTTCTTT	CASSLGPGASSEAFF
TRBV9	TRBJ2-7	-	TRBD1	TGTGCCAGCAGCGTAGGGACAGGGGTTAACGAGCAGTACTTC	CASSVGTGVNEQYF